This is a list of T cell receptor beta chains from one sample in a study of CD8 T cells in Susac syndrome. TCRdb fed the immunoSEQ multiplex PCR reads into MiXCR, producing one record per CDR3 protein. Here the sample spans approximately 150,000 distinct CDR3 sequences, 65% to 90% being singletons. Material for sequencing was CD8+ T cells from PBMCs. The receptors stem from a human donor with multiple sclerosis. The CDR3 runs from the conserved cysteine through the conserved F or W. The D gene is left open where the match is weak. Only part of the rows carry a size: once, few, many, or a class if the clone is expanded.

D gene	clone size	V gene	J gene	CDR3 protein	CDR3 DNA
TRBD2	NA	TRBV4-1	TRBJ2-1	CASSQLPGGAPEQFF	TGCGCCAGCAGCCAACTGCCGGGGGGGGCCCCCGAGCAGTTCTTC
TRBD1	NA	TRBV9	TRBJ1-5	CASSPGGDRGYGGQPQHF	TGTGCCAGCAGCCCCGGGGGGGACAGGGGATACGGAGGTCAGCCCCAGCATTTT
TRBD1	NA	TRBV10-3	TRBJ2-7	CAVEGGSEQYF	TGTGCCGTTGAAGGGGGCAGCGAGCAGTACTTC
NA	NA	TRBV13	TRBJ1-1	CASSLAVLGGPYTEAFF	TGTGCCAGCAGCTTAGCGGTTCTGGGGGGGCCTTACACTGAAGCTTTCTTT
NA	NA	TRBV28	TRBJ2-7	CASSPLSLSLSYEQYF	TGTGCCAGCAGTCCACTCTCATTATCCTTGTCCTACGAGCAGTACTTC
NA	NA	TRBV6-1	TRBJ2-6	CASSELPAGGANVLTF	TGTGCCAGCAGTGAGTTACCCGCGGGGGGGGCCAACGTCCTGACTTTC
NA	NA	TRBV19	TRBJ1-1	CASSISSTTEAFF	TGTGCCAGTAGTATCTCTAGCACCACTGAAGCTTTCTTT
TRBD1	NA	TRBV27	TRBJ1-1	CASSPSAGTGVTEAFF	TGTGCCAGCAGTCCCTCTGCCGGGACAGGGGTTACTGAAGCTTTCTTT
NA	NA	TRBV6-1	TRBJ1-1	CASSIPPGGANTEAFF	TGTGCCAGCAGTATCCCCCCGGGGGGGGCGAACACTGAAGCTTTCTTT
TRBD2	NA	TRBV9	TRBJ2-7	CASSVTSANRYYEQYF	TGTGCCAGCAGCGTAACTAGCGCGAACAGATACTACGAGCAGTACTTC
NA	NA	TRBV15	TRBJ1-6	CATSRDRDLNSPLHF	TGTGCCACCAGCAGAGACCGGGATCTTAATTCACCCCTCCACTTT
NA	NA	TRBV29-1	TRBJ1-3	CSVFTLSNTIYF	TGCAGCGTTTTTACCCTTTCCAACACCATATATTTT
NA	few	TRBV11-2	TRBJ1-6	CASSLEGRGPNSPLHF	TGTGCCAGCAGCCTTGAGGGCCGGGGGCCAAATTCACCCCTCCACTTT
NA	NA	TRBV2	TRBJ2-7	CASSESLAIGYEQYF	TGTGCCAGCAGTGAATCCCTAGCAATCGGCTACGAGCAGTACTTC
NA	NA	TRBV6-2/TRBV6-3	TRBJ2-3	CASSYYRENTDTQYF	TGTGCCAGCAGTTACTATAGGGAGAACACAGATACGCAGTATTTT
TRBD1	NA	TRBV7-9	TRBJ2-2	CASSPDRGRGTGELFF	TGTGCCAGCAGCCCCGACAGGGGGCGCGGGACCGGGGAGCTGTTTTTT
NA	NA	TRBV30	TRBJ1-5	CAWSLGGNQPQHF	TGTGCCTGGAGTCTCGGGGGGAATCAGCCCCAGCATTTT
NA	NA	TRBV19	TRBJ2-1	CASSAGIAYNEQFF	TGTGCCAGTAGTGCCGGGATTGCCTACAATGAGCAGTTCTTC
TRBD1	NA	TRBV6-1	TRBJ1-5	CASIGGSNQPQHF	TGTGCCAGCATAGGGGGCAGCAATCAGCCCCAGCATTTT
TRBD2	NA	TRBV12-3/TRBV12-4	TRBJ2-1	CASSLGWGGGKDNEQFF	TGTGCCAGCAGTTTAGGCTGGGGCGGGGGAAAAGACAATGAGCAGTTCTTC
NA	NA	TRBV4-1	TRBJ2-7	CASSLGGPFSYEQYF	TGCGCCAGCAGCCTTGGGGGACCCTTCTCCTACGAGCAGTACTTC
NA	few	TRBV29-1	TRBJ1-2	CSVPQPRTF	TGCAGCGTTCCTCAGCCGAGGACCTTC
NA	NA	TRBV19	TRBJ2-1	CASTGRSSYNEQFF	TGTGCCAGTACCGGTCGGAGCTCCTACAATGAGCAGTTCTTC
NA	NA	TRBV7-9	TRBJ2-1	CASSLVASYEQFF	TGTGCCAGCAGCTTAGTGGCTAGTTATGAGCAGTTCTTC
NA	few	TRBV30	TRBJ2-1	CAWSVRQVPFF	TGTGCCTGGAGTGTAAGACAGGTTCCCTTCTTC
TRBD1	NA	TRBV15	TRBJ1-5	CATSSRTGIYNQPQHF	TGTGCCACCAGCTCGCGGACAGGGATCTACAATCAGCCCCAGCATTTT
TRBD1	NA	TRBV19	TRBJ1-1	CASSTGQETMNTEAFF	TGTGCCAGTAGTACCGGACAGGAGACCATGAACACTGAAGCTTTCTTT
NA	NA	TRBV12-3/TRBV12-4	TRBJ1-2	CASSLVGALSMGYTF	TGTGCCAGCAGTTTAGTGGGAGCCCTGAGTATGGGCTACACCTTC
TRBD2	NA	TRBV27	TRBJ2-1	CASSLVGPSGVNEQFF	TGTGCCAGCAGTTTAGTCGGCCCGAGCGGGGTCAATGAGCAGTTCTTC